This TCR beta chain comes out of a study of T cell responses to AZD1222 COVID-19 vaccine. This CDR3 contains 12 residues. V was shortened by 5 bases and J by 14 bases, with 13 bases between the two germline ends. TCRdb keeps only in-frame clones here, not all; method: immunoSEQ multiplex PCR. This sample has under 60,000 clones, with 89% found just once. This chain joins TRBV12-3 or TRBV12-4 and TRBJ1-6; D gene unclear. This material consisted of peripheral blood, taken 28 days after the second AZD1222 dose. The sequence was obtained from an adult who received the AZD1222 COVID-19 vaccine. DNA for the CDR3: TGTGCCAGCAGTCCTCAGGCATGGGCCCTCCACTTT. It is translated as CASSPQAWALHF.